These 21 T cell receptor beta chains originate from one sample sequenced in a study of T cells in women clearing cervical HPV infection. The table came from immunoSEQ multiplex PCR; TCRdb's copy has only in-frame clones and leaves some out. The table lists about 30,000 clones. The specimen was blood buffy coat. These receptors were obtained from a woman aged 18 to 69 with a cervical HPV16 infection that either progressed to CIN3+ or cleared (not recorded which).

As concerns this clone: The read falls 3 residues short of the CDR3 end, and the missing part is taken from the germline J gene. V gene TRBV6-4 combines with J gene TRBJ1-1; D gene unclear. The CDR3 consists of 13 residues. Germline assignment: CDR1 MRHNA and CDR2 SNTAGT. The ends were cut back, 6 bases at V and 4 bases at J, with 12 bases in the middle. The part of the CDR3 DNA that was read is TGTGCCAGCAGCCTCGGGGAGGGCACTGAA. Translating gives CASSLGEGTE. The complete CDR3 reads CASSLGEGTEAFF.

Details on this clone: Coverage ceases 3 residues before the CDR3 finishes, and the germline J gene fills in the end. The J gene is TRBJ2-7, the V gene TRBV6-1; D is unclear. Trimming pared 1 base from V and 3 bases from J, leaving 10 bases between. Germline V CDR1 and CDR2: MNHNS, SASEGT. The CDR3 spans 14 residues. The CDR3 DNA, read in part, is TGTGCCAGCAGTGAAGATTTATCGGTCTACGAG. It translates to CASSEDLSVYE. The full CDR3 sequence reads CASSEDLSVYEQYF.

Comment on this clone: The read ends 3 residues early relative to the CDR3; the germline J gene fills the gap. V gene TRBV18 combines with J gene TRBJ1-4; TRBD1 aligns across 9 bases. The germline V gene encodes CDR1 KGHSH and CDR2 LQKENI. The CDR3 extends over 15 amino acids. Losses at the gene ends were 6 bases for V and 3 bases for J; bases not matched to a gene: 5. The CDR3 region is CASSVQGAANEKLFF. The sequenced CDR3 bases are TGTGCCAGCTCTGTACAGGGGGCAGCTAATGAAAAA.

As concerns this clone: From the germline J gene comes the end of the CDR3, since the read stops 3 residues before it. This rearrangement joins TRBV7-2 to TRBJ2-4; D ambiguous. The CDR3 is 11 residues long. From germline, CDR1 is SGHTA and CDR2 FQGNSA. The CDR3 region is CASSIERIQYF. The sequenced CDR3 bases are TGTGCCAGCAGCATCGAAAGGATT.

The covered CDR3 bases are TGCAGTGCTAGAGTGACAGGGACCTATGGC. Its translation: CSARVTGTYG. The entire CDR3 protein reads CSARVTGTYGYTF. The chain joins TRBV20-1 to TRBJ1-2; 7 bases fit TRBD1. The sequence runs out 3 residues before the end of the CDR3; the remainder is reconstructed from the germline J gene. This CDR3 has 13 residues. Germline trimming cut 1 base from V and 4 bases from J; bases unmatched to any gene: 3. Germline CDR1 DFQATT, CDR2 SNEGSKA (reference sequence).

Notes on this clone: The read terminates 3 residues before the CDR3 end, so the remaining end is supplied by the germline J gene. This rearrangement joins TRBV20-1 to TRBJ1-6, with a weak D call TRBD1 (5 bases). The germline V gene encodes CDR1 DFQATT and CDR2 SNEGSKA (reference sequence). Trimming removed 3 bases at V and 0 bases at J, with 15 bases between. CDR3 size: 17 residues. Here the CDR3 reads CSARLDSSFSYNSPLHF. CDR3 DNA, as far as it was read: TGCAGTGCTAGGCTCGACAGTTCTTTCTCCTATAATTCACCC.

In regard to this clone: The read halts 3 residues ahead of the CDR3 end, with the missing end drawn from the germline J gene. This chain links TRBV12-5 with TRBJ2-7; 10 nucleotides line up with TRBD1. Germline loops: CDR1 LGHNT, CDR2 FRNRAP. V was pared by 0 bases and J by 3 bases, with 20 bases of the junction left unmatched. The CDR3 extends over 21 amino acids. CDR3 residues: CASGLVLSATGGKTSYYEQYF. The sequenced part of the CDR3 DNA is TGTGCTAGTGGTTTGGTACTCTCGGCGACAGGGGGCAAAACCTCTTACTACGAG.

About this clone itself: The sequence runs out 3 residues before the end of the CDR3; the remainder is reconstructed from the germline J gene. The chain employs TRBV5-5 and TRBJ2-5, with D tentatively TRBD2 (6 bases). The CDR3 is 15 amino acids. V gave up 4 bases and J gave up 2 bases, with 15 bases separating them. The V gene's germline CDR1 is SGHKS and CDR2 YYEKEE (reference sequence). CDR3 in amino acids: CASSMKVGGQETQYF. The covered CDR3 bases are TGTGCCAGCAGCATGAAGGTGGGGGGACAAGAGACC.

With respect to this clone: One junction end disagrees with the germline gene, perhaps due to a read error. The read stops 3 residues short of the end of the CDR3; the missing end is completed from the germline J gene. This chain uses TRBV18 with TRBJ1-4; TRBD1 matches 7 bases. This CDR3 has 15 residues. The germline V gene has CDR1 KGHSH and CDR2 LQKENI. This chain's CDR3 is CAGSPQETGHEKLFF. The part of the CDR3 DNA that was read is TGTGCCGGCTCACCTCAGGAGACAGGGCATGAAAAA.

With regard to this clone: The read finishes 3 residues shy of the CDR3 end, and the germline J gene is used to complete it. The chain employs TRBV5-4 and TRBJ1-4; possible D gene TRBD1, 5 bases. The CDR3 length is 15 residues. Looked up from germline, CDR1 is SGHNT and CDR2 is YYREEE (reference sequence). The V end was cut by 1 base, the J end by 7 bases, with 14 bases between. The chain's CDR3 is CASSLRGVAGEKLFF. The CDR3 DNA, read in part, is TGTGCCAGCAGCTTGAGGGGAGTAGCGGGTGAAAAA.

For this clone: The CDR3 is cut off 3 residues early in the read; its end comes from the germline J gene. V usage is TRBV7-6 and J usage is TRBJ2-7, with 7 bases lining up with TRBD1. Germline V gene data show CDR1 as SGHVS and CDR2 as FNYEAQ. The CDR3 covers 14 residues. Trimming at V came to 5 bases and at J to 0 bases, leaving 4 bases not matched to a gene. CDR3 sequence: CASSPRDSSYEQYF. Incomplete CDR3 DNA: TGTGCCAGCAGCCCCCGGGACAGCTCCTACGAG.

A note on this clone: The read halts 3 residues ahead of the CDR3 end, with the missing end drawn from the germline J gene. V is TRBV5-1 and J is TRBJ2-1, with D hard to call. Trimming pared 6 bases from V and 4 bases from J, leaving 14 bases between. The germline gives CDR1 SGHRS, CDR2 YFSETQ. The CDR3 has 14 amino acids. The CDR3 here is CASTVDTPYNEQFF. The CDR3 DNA, read in part, is TGCGCCAGCACCGTAGACACCCCTTACAATGAG.

Regarding this clone: The sequenced fragment ends 3 residues before the CDR3 boundary, so the rest is inferred from the germline J gene. This rearrangement joins TRBV27 to TRBJ1-4; possible D gene TRBD1, 6 bases. The CDR3 is made up of 14 amino acids. CDR1 is MNHEY and CDR2 is SMNVEV in the germline V gene (reference sequence). Trimming removed 6 bases from V and 1 base from J, with 9 bases in between. The sequenced CDR3 bases are TGTGCCAGCAGCTCCAGGGGAACTAATGAAAAA. It is translated as CASSSRGTNEK. The full CDR3 protein is CASSSRGTNEKLFF. Full variable domain (outside the CDR3, taken from reference TRBV27 and TRBJ1-4): EAQVTQNPRYLITVTGKKLTVTCSQNMNHEYMSWYRQDPGLGLRQIYYSMNVEVTDKGDVPEGYKVSRKEKRNFPLILESPSPNQTSLYFCASSSRGTNEKLFFGSGTQLSVL.

On this clone: With the read ending 3 residues before the CDR3 end, the germline J gene is used to fill in that end. The V and J genes are TRBV2 and TRBJ2-3; 14 nucleotides match TRBD2. V lost 7 bases to trimming and J lost 0 bases; unmatched junction nucleotides: 6. This CDR3 region has 17 residues. CDR1 and CDR2 (germline): SNHLY, FYNNEI. CDR3 bases read: TGTGCCAGCATTAGACTAGCGGGGGGGCGAAGCACAGATACG. Residues: CASIRLAGGRSTDT. The entire CDR3 sequence reads CASIRLAGGRSTDTQYF.

In the case of this clone: Sequencing ends 3 residues short of the CDR3 end; the germline J gene provides the rest. The genes are TRBV12-3 or TRBV12-4 and TRBJ2-2; 12 nucleotides line up with TRBD2. The length of the CDR3 is 17 residues. V was pared by 6 bases and J by 3 bases, with 8 bases of the junction left unmatched. The CDR3 bases that were read are TGTGCCAGCAGCCCCCTAGCGGGGGGGCCGGACACCGGGGAG. It is translated as CASSPLAGGPDTGE. The CDR3, in full, reads CASSPLAGGPDTGELFF.

With regard to this clone: Sequencing ends 3 residues short of the CDR3 end; the germline J gene provides the rest. This chain uses TRBV7-8 with TRBJ1-6, with D tentatively TRBD1 (6 bases). This CDR3 has 14 residues. Germline V gene data show CDR1 as SGHVS and CDR2 as FQNEAQ. Trimming removed 5 bases from V and 9 bases from J, with 14 bases in between. The CDR3 bases that were read are TGTGCCAGCAGCCCACCCAGGGGTGGTTCACCC. Protein sequence: CASSPPRGGSP. The whole CDR3 is CASSPPRGGSPLHF.

As to this clone: From the germline J gene comes the end of the CDR3, since the read stops 3 residues before it. The chain is built from TRBV7-9 and TRBJ2-1; the D gene is possibly TRBD2 (7 bases). CDR1 and CDR2 from the germline V gene are SEHNR and FQNEAQ (reference sequence). The CDR3 covers 15 residues. V was shortened by 5 bases and J by 1 base, with 12 bases between the two germline ends. The CDR3 bases that were read are TGTGCCAGCAGCCGAGGGGGGGGATCCTACAATGAG. Translating gives CASSRGGGSYNE. The CDR3 reads in full as CASSRGGGSYNEQFF.

In regard to this clone: The CDR3 is cut off 3 residues early in the read; its end comes from the germline J gene. V is TRBV29-1 and J is TRBJ1-1; the match to TRBD1 covers 7 bases. With 5 bases clipped from V and 0 bases from J, the junction kept 3 bases outside the gene matches. This CDR3 comprises 13 residues. Looked up from germline, CDR1 is SQVTM and CDR2 is ANQGSEA. The CDR3 region is CSVKGQMNTEAFF. Incomplete CDR3 DNA: TGCAGCGTTAAGGGACAGATGAACACTGAA.

With respect to this clone: Read data end 3 residues before the CDR3 end; the end is taken from the germline J gene. V and J are TRBV6-4 and TRBJ2-3; TRBD1 matches 7 bases. The junction had 5 bases not matched to a gene; V was cut back by 4 bases and J by 1 base. Germline CDR1 and CDR2: MRHNA and SNTAGT. The CDR3 sequence is 15 residues long. The CDR3 region is CASSAVQGGTDTQYF. The DNA read from the CDR3 is TGTGCCAGCAGTGCCGTGCAGGGGGGCACAGATACG.

Of note for this clone: The missing CDR3 end, 3 residues past where the read stops, is filled in from the germline J gene. The V gene is TRBV4-1, the J gene TRBJ1-2, with TRBD1 as a possible D gene (5 bases). This CDR3 region has 16 residues. From germline, CDR1 is MGHRA and CDR2 YSYEKL. CDR3 DNA, as far as it was read: TGCGCCAGCAGCCAAGATGCCGGGCCAAGGGGTGAGGGC. This sequence encodes CASSQDAGPRGEG. The entire CDR3 protein is CASSQDAGPRGEGYTF.

In the case of this clone: Read data end 3 residues before the CDR3 end; the end is taken from the germline J gene. The genes are TRBV6-4 and TRBJ2-2; tentative D call: TRBD1 (6 bases). Germline V lookup: CDR1 MRHNA, CDR2 SNTAGT. The V end was cut by 8 bases, the J end by 2 bases, with 9 bases between. This CDR3 is 13 amino acids long. CDR3 DNA, as far as it was read: TGTGCCAGCGCAGGGGATAACACCGGGGAG. Its protein is CASAGDNTGE. The full CDR3 reads CASAGDNTGELFF.